This T cell receptor (beta chain) derives from a study of T cells in Graves' hyperthyroidism and ophthalmopathy. The wider study: Peripheral blood samples were taken at initial diagnosis, prior to any treatment.

Disease duration was under 3 months in the ophthalmopathy patients, who also had a Clinical Activity Score of at least 3 and a NOSPECS grade of at least 4. Exclusion of patients followed from uncontrolled infection, other autoimmune disease, pregnancy or lactation. Fresh 10 ml peripheral blood yielded PBMCs. Amplification of TCR beta CDR3 regions used RNA as the template. The HTBI set primed first-round TCR CDR3 RT-PCR. TCRdb re-derived calls from the multiplex PCR reads in MiXCR, one entry per CDR3 protein. The sample carries about half a million distinct CDR3 sequences, approximately 25% recorded once. The CDR3 runs to 16 residues. Germline loops: CDR1 ENHRY, CDR2 SYGVKD. V was trimmed by 4 bases and J by 4 bases, leaving 19 bases between them. Ten or more counts support this clonotype.

The sequence came from a woman aged 30 to 39 with Graves' ophthalmopathy. Sequencing was performed on blood. The J gene is TRBJ1-1, the V gene TRBV10-3, with D tentatively TRBD1 (6 bases). The CDR3 DNA is TGTGCCATCAGTGCCGCGGTAGGCAAGGGGGGCACTGAAGCTTTCTTT. Translating gives CAISAAVGKGGTEAFF.